This entry features one T cell receptor beta chain sequence. Study processing details: Amplification of reference gene primers was used by the study to estimate nucleated cell counts. This table comes from immunoSEQ multiplex PCR, and its TCRdb copy is limited to in-frame clones, with some not included. The DNA gave D and trimming, while V, J and clone size come from that table. Of about 120,000 clones detected, 80% appear once; the ten largest clones hold roughly 17%. The sample belongs to a study of blood T cell repertoires in COVID-19. Study-wide context: COVID-19 samples, acute and convalescent, were from the United States, Italy and Spain. PBMCs, B-cell-depleted T cells, or T cells provided the cDNA or gDNA that made up the material.

The CDR3 is 15 residues long. Germline CDR1 SGHRS, CDR2 YFSETQ. Trimming removed 4 bases from V and 4 bases from J; junction bases left unmatched: 10. Source material: peripheral blood. The TCR was taken from a man between 60 and 70 years old with active or convalescent COVID-19. The chain recombines TRBV5-1 with TRBJ1-1; 7 bases are a match to TRBD1. The CDR3 here is CASSQLGGEGTEAFF. The CDR3 nucleotides read TGCGCCAGCAGCCAACTAGGGGGCGAGGGCACTGAAGCTTTCTTT.